The count of the clone carrying this TCR beta chain is one. Its antigen is as yet unknown. This record belongs to a study of cytotoxic CD8 clonotypes in ibrutinib-treated CLL. At the level of the study: Outcomes included roughly 24 partial and 2 complete responses; after median around 5.5 years, roughly 15 stayed remitted and approximately 12 progressed. Overall study findings and caveats: Clonality was elevated at ibrutinib response and had returned toward baseline at progression. Researchers report that baseline clonality outpaced age-matched healthy donors and tracked circulating CD8+ T-cell counts.

Produced via immunoSEQ multiplex PCR; TCRdb's table is partial and in-frame only. The repertoire holds just over 200,000 clones, with roughly 73% as singletons. Germline V CDR1 and CDR2: LNHDA, SQIVND (reference sequence). The CDR3 has 14 amino acids. Trimming removed 9 bases from V and 2 bases from J; junction bases left unmatched: 6. The receptor's source is a human donor with chronic lymphocytic leukemia. The chain employs TRBV19 and TRBJ2-1; 8 bases line up with TRBD2. Sequencing was performed on PBMCs, taken after 12 months of ibrutinib treatment. The CDR3 region is CASRPGLAYNEQFF. The CDR3 DNA reads as TGTGCCAGCAGGCCGGGACTAGCCTACAATGAGCAGTTCTTC.